The clone carrying this T cell receptor beta chain was found many times. One entry per CDR3 protein results from TCRdb running MiXCR on the 5' RACE reads. The sample carries 40,000 to 55,000 distinct CDR3 sequences, nearly 7% recorded once. This record comes from a study of spatial heterogeneity in lung cancer. This CDR3 region has 16 residues. Unmatched junction bases numbered 12, after V lost 5 bases and J lost 7 bases. CDR1 is LGHNA, CDR2 YSLEER, per germline. Time point here: sample taken at primary tumor resection. Sequencing was performed on PBMCs, taken at surgery. This clonotype originated in a female donor with early-stage non-small cell lung cancer. The V call is TRBV4-3, the J call TRBJ2-1, with 9 bases lining up with TRBD2. In DNA, the CDR3 is TGCGCCAGCAGCTCCCATAGCGGGGGTACCGGTAATGAGCAGTTCTTC. Translation: CASSSHSGGTGNEQFF.